These 10 T cell receptor beta chains were sequenced from one sample in a study of blood T cell repertoires in COVID-19. Profiling relied on immunoSEQ multiplex PCR, and the TCRdb table lists in-frame clones only, not all of them. The sample contains approximately 390,000 clones, 90% of which appear only once. Sequencing was performed on peripheral blood. The receptors were sampled from a man younger than 35 with active or convalescent COVID-19.

This chain connects TRBV6-5 to TRBJ2-7, with a tentative D call TRBD1 (5 bases). The CDR3 length is 14 residues. Between the trimmed V and J ends, which lost 6 bases and 1 base, there was a span of 13 bases. Germline CDR1 MNHEY, CDR2 SVGAGI. This CDR3 reads CASSPLQGSYEQYF. The CDR3 DNA sequence: TGTGCCAGCAGCCCCCTGCAGGGATCCTACGAGCAGTACTTC.

This clone has a single count. The rearrangement uses TRBV2 and TRBJ2-7; TRBD2 agrees at 9 bases. V was pared by 6 bases and J by 3 bases, with 12 bases of the junction left unmatched. This CDR3 is 16 amino acids long. In germline, CDR1 is SNHLY, CDR2 FYNNEI. Written as DNA, the CDR3 is TGTGCCAGCAGATATACCGGGACTAGCAAAAACTACGAGCAGTACTTC. It translates to CASRYTGTSKNYEQYF.

V and J are TRBV4-3 and TRBJ2-3; 7 positions match TRBD2. Looked up from germline, CDR1 is LGHNA and CDR2 is YSLEER. There are 15 residues in the CDR3. V lost 0 bases and J lost 8; bases outside the gene matches: 8. This CDR3 reads CASSQDLRGRATQYF. CDR3 nucleotides: TGCGCCAGCAGCCAAGATTTGCGTGGGAGGGCTACGCAGTATTTT.

The chain carries TRBV29-1 and TRBJ1-1; weak D call: TRBD1 (6 bases). The CDR3 sequence is 14 residues long. CDR1 and CDR2 (germline): SQVTM, ANQGSEA. Deletions cut 6 bases from V and 3 bases from J, with 17 bases between. The CDR3, as DNA: TGCAGCGTACCCAGGGGCTCGGGGCACACTGAAGCTTTCTTT. This encodes CSVPRGSGHTEAFF.

The chain carries TRBV27 and TRBJ2-2, with D possibly matching TRBD2 (6 bases). V lost 2 bases, J lost 4 bases, and 14 bases lay in between. Germline V lookup: CDR1 MNHEY, CDR2 SMNVEV (reference sequence). The CDR3 covers 16 residues. The CDR3 bases are TGTGCCAGCAGTTTAGGCGGAGGGGTTGGCACCGGGGAGCTGTTTTTT. This gives the protein CASSLGGGVGTGELFF.

In nucleotides, the CDR3 is TGTGCCAGCACCACAGGGGGCCATGATGGCTACACCTTC. Protein: CASTTGGHDGYTF. The V gene is TRBV5-6, the J gene TRBJ1-2; 9 positions match TRBD1. This CDR3 region has 13 residues. Germline trimming cut 6 bases from V and 6 bases from J; bases unmatched to any gene: 6. Germline-derived CDR1 and CDR2 are SGHDT and YYEEEE.

CDR3 nucleotide sequence: TGTGCCAGCAGGACGGCGTCGGGGCCCCAGCATTTT. This gives the protein CASRTASGPQHF. The chain is built from TRBV6-5 and TRBJ1-5; the D is unclear. Trimming removed 6 bases from V and 9 bases from J, with 12 bases in between. The germline gives CDR1 MNHEY, CDR2 SVGAGI. The CDR3 is made up of 12 amino acids.

The J gene is TRBJ1-1, the V gene TRBV19, with D perhaps TRBD1 (6 bases). V lost 8 bases and J 3 bases, leaving 22 bases between the germline ends. Germline V CDR1 and CDR2: LNHDA, SQIVND (reference sequence). The CDR3 has 16 residues. For the CDR3, the DNA is TGTGCCAGTGGGGGGGCCAGGACAGTCCGGGACACTGAAGCTTTCTTT. The encoded protein is CASGGARTVRDTEAFF.

Regarding this clone: This likely stems from a read error, as it lies one base from a far larger clone. This CDR3 is also generated by other DNA sequences in the sample. The chain uses TRBV27 and TRBJ1-1; D is uncertain. Between the trimmed V and J ends, which lost 2 bases and 5 bases, there was a span of 6 bases. This CDR3 spans 12 amino acids. Looked up from germline, CDR1 is MNHEY and CDR2 is SMNVEV (reference sequence). CDR3 residues: CASSLTGTEAFF. CDR3 in DNA: TGTGCCAGCAGTTTAACGGGGACTGAAGCTTTCTTT.

CDR3 DNA sequence: TGTGCCAGCAGTTACAGGGGGACAGCTTCTGAAAAACTGTTTTTT. Residues: CASSYRGTASEKLFF. The chain combines TRBV6-5 with TRBJ1-4; 7 nucleotides match TRBD1. The ends lost 2 bases at V and 7 bases at J; junction bases unmatched: 7. The CDR3 has 15 residues. The germline gives CDR1 MNHEY, CDR2 SVGAGI.